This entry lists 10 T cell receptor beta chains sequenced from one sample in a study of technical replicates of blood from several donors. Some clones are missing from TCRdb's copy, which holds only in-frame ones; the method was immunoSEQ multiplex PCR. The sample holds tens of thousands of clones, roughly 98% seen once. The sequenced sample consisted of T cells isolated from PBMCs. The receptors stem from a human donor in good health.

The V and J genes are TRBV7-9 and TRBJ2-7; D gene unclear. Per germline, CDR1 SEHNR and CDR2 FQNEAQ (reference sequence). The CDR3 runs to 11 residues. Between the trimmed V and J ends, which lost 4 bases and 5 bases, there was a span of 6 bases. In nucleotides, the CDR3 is TGTGCCAGCAGCTCTGGCCACGAGCAGTACTTC. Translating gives CASSSGHEQYF.

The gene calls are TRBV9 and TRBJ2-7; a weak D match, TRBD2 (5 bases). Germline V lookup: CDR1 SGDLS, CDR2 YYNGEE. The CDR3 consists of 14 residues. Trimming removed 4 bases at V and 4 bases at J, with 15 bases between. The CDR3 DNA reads TGTGCCAGCAGCCCCGCCTCGGGGTCTTACGAGCAGTACTTC. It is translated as CASSPASGSYEQYF.

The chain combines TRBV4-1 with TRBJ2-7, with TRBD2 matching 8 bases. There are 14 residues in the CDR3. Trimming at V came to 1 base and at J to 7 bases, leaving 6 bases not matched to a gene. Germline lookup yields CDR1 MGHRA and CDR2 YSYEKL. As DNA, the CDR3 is TGCGCCAGCAGCCAAGCAGCGGGGGTAGTGGAGCAGTACTTC. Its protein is CASSQAAGVVEQYF.

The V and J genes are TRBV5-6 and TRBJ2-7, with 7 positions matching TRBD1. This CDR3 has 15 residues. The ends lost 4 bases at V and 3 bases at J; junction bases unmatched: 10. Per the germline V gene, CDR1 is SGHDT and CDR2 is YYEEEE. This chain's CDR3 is CASSRVWDSSYEQYF. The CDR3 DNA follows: TGTGCCAGCAGCAGGGTGTGGGACAGTAGCTACGAGCAGTACTTC.

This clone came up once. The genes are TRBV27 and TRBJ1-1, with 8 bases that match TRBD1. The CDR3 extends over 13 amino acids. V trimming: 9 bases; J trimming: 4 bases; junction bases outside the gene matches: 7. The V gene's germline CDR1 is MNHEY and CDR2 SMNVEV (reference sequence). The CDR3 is CASYRGSFTEAFF. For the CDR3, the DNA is TGTGCCAGTTACAGGGGGAGCTTCACTGAAGCTTTCTTT.

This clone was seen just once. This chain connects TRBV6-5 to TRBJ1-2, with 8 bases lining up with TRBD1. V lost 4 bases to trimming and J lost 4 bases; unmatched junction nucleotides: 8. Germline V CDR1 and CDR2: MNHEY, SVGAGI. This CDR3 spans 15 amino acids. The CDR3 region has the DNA TGTGCCAGCAGTTCCTTTGTAGGGACAGGCTATGGCTACACCTTC. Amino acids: CASSSFVGTGYGYTF.

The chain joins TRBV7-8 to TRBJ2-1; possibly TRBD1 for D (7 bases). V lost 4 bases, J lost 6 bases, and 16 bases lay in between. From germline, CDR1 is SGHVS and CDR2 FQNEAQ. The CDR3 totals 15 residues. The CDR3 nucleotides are TGTGCCAGCAGCTCCCCGACGCAGGGGGGCAATGAGCAGTTCTTC. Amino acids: CASSSPTQGGNEQFF.

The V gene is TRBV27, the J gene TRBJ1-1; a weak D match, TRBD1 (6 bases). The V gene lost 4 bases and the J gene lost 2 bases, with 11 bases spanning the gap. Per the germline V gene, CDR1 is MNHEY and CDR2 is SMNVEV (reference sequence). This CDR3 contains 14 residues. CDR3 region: CASSYYRENTEAFF. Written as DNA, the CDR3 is TGTGCCAGCAGTTACTACAGGGAAAACACTGAAGCTTTCTTT.

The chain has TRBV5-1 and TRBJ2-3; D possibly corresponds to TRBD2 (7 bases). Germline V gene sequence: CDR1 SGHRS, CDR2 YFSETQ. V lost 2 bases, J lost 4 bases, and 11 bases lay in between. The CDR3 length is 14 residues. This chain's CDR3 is CASSFGGGADTQYF. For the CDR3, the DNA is TGCGCCAGCAGCTTTGGGGGGGGCGCAGATACGCAGTATTTT.

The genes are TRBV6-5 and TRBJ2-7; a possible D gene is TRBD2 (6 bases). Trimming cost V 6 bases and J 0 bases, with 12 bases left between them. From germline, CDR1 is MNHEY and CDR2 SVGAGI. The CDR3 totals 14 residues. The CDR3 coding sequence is TGTGCCAGCAGGCGGGGCATAAGCTCCTACGAGCAGTACTTC. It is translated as CASRRGISSYEQYF.